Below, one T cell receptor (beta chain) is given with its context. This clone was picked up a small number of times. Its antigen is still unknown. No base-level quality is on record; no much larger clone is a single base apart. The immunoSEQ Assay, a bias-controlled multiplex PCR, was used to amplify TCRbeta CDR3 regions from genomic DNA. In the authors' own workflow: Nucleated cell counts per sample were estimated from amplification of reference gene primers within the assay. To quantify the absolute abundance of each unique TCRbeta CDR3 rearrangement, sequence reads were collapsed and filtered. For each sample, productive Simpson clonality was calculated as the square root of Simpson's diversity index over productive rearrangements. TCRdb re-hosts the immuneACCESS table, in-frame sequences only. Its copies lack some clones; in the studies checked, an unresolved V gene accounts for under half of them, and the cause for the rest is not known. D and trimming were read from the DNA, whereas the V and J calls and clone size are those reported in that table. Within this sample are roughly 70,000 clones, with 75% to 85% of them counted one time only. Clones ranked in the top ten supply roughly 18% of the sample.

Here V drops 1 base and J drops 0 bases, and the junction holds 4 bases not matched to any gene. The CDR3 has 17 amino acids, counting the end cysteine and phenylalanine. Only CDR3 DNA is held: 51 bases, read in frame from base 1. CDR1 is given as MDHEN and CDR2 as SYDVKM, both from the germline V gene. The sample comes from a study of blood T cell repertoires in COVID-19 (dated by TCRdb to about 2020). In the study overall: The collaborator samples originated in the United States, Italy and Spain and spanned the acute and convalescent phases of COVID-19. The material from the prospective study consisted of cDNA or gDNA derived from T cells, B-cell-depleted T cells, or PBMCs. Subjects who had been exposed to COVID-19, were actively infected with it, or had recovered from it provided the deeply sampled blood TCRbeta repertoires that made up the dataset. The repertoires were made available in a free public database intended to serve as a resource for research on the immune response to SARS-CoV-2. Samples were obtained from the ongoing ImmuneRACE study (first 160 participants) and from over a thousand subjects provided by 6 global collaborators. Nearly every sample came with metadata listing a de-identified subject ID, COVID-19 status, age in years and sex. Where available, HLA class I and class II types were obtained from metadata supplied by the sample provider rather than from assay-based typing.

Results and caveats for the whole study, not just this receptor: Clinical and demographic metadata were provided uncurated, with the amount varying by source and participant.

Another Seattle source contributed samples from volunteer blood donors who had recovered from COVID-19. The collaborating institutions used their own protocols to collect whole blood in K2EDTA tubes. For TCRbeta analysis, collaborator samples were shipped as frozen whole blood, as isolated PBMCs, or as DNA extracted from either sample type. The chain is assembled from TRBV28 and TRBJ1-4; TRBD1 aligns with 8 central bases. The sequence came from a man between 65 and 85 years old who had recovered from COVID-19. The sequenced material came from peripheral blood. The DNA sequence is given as TGTGCCAGCAGTTTATTATACAGGGGGTCAACTAATGAAAAACTGTTTTTT. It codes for CASSLLYRGSTNEKLFF.